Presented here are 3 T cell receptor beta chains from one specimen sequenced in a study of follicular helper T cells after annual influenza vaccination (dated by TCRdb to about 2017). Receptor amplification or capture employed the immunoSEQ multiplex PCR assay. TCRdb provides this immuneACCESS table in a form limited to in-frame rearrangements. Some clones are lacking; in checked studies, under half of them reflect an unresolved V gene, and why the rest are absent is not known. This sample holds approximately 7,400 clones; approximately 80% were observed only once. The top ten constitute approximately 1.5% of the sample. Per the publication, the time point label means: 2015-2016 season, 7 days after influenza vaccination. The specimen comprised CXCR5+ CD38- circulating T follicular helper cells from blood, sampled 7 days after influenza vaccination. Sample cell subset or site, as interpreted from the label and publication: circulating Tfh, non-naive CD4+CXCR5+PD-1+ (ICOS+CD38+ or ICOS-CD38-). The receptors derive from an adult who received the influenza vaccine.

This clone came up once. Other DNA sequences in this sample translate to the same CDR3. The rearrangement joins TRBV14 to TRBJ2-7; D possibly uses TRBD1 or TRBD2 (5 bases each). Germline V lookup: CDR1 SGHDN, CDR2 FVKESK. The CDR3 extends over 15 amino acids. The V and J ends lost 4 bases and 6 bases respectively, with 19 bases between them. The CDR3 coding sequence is TGTGCCAGCAGCCCCCGGGGCGCCGGAAGGGGCGAGCAGTACTTC. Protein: CASSPRGAGRGEQYF.

CDR3 region: CASSLYAAGELFF. CDR3 nucleotide sequence: TGTGCCAGCAGCTTATATGCGGCCGGGGAGCTGTTTTTT. V and J are TRBV7-9 and TRBJ2-2; D is ambiguous. V was trimmed by 2 bases and J by 6 bases, leaving 7 bases between them. The CDR3 totals 13 residues. Germline loops: CDR1 SEHNR, CDR2 FQNEAQ (reference sequence).

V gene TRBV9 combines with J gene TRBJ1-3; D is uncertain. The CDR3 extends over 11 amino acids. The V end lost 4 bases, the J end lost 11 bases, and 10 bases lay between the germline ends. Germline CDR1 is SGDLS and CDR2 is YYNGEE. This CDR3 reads CASSPGRAIYF. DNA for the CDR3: TGTGCCAGCAGCCCAGGTCGGGCCATATATTTT. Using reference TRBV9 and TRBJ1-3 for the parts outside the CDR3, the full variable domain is DSGVTQTPKHLITATGQRVTLRCSPRSGDLSVYWYQQSLDQGLQFLIQYYNGEERAKGNILERFSAQQFPDLHSELNLSSLELGDSALYFCASSPGRAIYFGEGSWLTVV.